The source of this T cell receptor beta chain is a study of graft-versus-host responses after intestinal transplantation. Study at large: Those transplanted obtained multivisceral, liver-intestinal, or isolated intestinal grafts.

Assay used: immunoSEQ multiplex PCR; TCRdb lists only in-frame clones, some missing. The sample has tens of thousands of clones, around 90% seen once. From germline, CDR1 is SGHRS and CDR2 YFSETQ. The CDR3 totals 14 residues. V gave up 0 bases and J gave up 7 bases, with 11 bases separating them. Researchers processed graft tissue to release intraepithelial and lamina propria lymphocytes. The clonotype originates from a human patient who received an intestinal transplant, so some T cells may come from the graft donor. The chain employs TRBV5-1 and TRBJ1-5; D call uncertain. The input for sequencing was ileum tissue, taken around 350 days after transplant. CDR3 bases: TGCGCCAGCAGCTTGGATGGGTCGGGACAGCCCCAGCATTTT. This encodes CASSLDGSGQPQHF.